Sequencing of this TCR beta chain was carried out in a study of patients and donors after allogeneic stem cell transplantation. In TCRdb, the RT-PCR reads were re-called with MiXCR into one record per CDR3 protein. The table has 150,000 to 250,000 distinct CDR3 sequences, less than 45% seen once; the top ten hold around 35%. This CDR3 region has 14 residues. The V and J ends lost 2 bases and 6 bases respectively, with 13 bases between them. Germline assignment: CDR1 LGHNA and CDR2 YSLEER. The receptor's source is a human donor who was either an allogeneic HSCT recipient or a stem cell or donor lymphocyte infusion donor (not recorded which). It is not recorded whose cells these are; they may come from a transplant donor. The sequenced sample was blood, either unsorted or a sorted T cell fraction (not recorded which). This sequence joins TRBV4-3 and TRBJ1-1; no reliable D call. The CDR3 is CASSQPEGRAEAFF. DNA for the CDR3: TGCGCCAGCAGCCAACCCGAGGGAAGAGCTGAAGCTTTCTTT.